The clone carrying this T cell receptor (beta chain) has just a few counts. Its target is not known. The data originate from a study of shared clonotypes between healthy human individuals. On the study more broadly: Three CD4 naive, three CD4 memory, two CD8 naive and one CD8 memory plate were used per donor.

Notes on the study in general: Generation probability values for non-shared clonotypes were lower than those for clonotypes shared by all four donors.

Nashville, Tennessee was home to all donors, who were Caucasian adults. Replicate PCRs run on sorted subsets employed 200 ng DNA, approximately 30,000 T cell genomes. This table comes from immunoSEQ multiplex PCR, and its TCRdb copy is limited to in-frame clones, with some not included. The sample shows a few hundred thousand clones, approximately 79% of them seen only once. Sequenced sample: memory CD4+ T cells sorted from blood. Subset noted: CD45RA-negative fraction. This TCR derives from a man younger than 40 in good health.

CDR3 sequence: CASSLGTSRTYEQYF. Written as DNA, the CDR3 is TGCGCCAGCAGCTTGGGGACATCCCGGACTTACGAGCAGTACTTC. The rearrangement joins TRBV5-1 to TRBJ2-7, with D possibly being TRBD1 or TRBD2 (5 bases each). Germline V gives CDR1 SGHRS, CDR2 YFSETQ. Trimming took off 0 bases at V and 4 bases at J, with 14 bases between the two ends. This CDR3 is 15 amino acids long.